This TCR beta chain is drawn from a study of T cell responses to AZD1222 COVID-19 vaccine. Study-wide results and limits: Samples come after the peak T cell response, not at day 14. Baseline serology detected seropositivity in only a handful of AZD1222 recipients.

Turning to this clone: Its matching antigen is unknown.

The protocol was immunoSEQ multiplex PCR, while the TCRdb copy is restricted to in-frame clones and leaves out a portion. The repertoire holds about 140,000 clones, with approximately 92% as singletons. Germline CDR1 reads MNHNS; CDR2 reads SASEGT. V was clipped by 4 bases and J by 7 bases; unmatched bases: 12. The CDR3 covers 16 residues. The chain has TRBV6-1 and TRBJ2-5; TRBD1 matches at 10 bases. Sequences were derived from peripheral blood, sampled on day 0 of AZD1222 vaccination. The source of this sequence is an adult in good health. CDR3 in DNA: TGTGCCAGCAGTGGAGGACAGGGGGTATCCGGGGTGACCCAGTACTTC. This encodes CASSGGQGVSGVTQYF.